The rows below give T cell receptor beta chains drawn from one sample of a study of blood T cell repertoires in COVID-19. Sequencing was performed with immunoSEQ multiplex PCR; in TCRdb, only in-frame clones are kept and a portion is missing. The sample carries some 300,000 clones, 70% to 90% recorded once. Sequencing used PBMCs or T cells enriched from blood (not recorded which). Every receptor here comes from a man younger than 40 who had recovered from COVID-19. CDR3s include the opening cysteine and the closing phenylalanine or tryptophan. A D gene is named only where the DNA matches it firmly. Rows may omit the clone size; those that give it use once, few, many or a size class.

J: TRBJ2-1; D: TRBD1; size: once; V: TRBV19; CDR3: CASSLRQGRSYNEQFF
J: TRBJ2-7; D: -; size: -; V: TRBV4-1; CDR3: CASSQVAQSPQYEQYF
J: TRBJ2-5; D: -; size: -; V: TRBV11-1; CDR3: CASSLGGLYREETQYF
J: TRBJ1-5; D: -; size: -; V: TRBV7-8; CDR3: CASSLAGAGNQPQHF
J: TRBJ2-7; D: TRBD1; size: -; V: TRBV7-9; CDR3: CASSLGTGNYEQYF
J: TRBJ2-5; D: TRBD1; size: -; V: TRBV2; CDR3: CASSEVKQGQETQYF
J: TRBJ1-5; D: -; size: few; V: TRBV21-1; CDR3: CASGPSHSNQPQHF
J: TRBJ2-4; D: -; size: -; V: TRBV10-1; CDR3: CASSELGPRDIQYF
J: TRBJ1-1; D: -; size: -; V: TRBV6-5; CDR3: CASSGSYVEAFF
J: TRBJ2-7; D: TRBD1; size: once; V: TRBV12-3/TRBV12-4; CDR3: CASSSRDRDEQYF
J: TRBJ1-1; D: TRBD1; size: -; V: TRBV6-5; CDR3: CVTLMTGRNTEAFF
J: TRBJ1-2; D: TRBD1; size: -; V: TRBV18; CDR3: CASSPPTGRYGYTF
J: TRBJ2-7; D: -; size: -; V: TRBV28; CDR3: CASSSGSSYEQYF
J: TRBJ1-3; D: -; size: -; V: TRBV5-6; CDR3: CASSPGVGVDSGNTIYF
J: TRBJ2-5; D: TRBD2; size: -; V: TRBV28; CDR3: CASSRGLAAIGETQYF
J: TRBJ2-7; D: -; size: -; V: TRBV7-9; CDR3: CASARAGPYEQYF
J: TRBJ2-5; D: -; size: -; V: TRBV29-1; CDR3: CSVETVHQYF
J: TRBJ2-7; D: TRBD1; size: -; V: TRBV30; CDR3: CASGTGKYEQYF
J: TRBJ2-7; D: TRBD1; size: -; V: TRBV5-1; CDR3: CASSSSPGTGDEQYF
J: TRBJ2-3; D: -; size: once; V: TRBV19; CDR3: CASRQGGTDTQYF
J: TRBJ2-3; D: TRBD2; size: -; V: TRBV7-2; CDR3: CASSRAGGSGDTQYF
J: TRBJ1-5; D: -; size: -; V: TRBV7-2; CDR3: CASSLGGGGQPQHF
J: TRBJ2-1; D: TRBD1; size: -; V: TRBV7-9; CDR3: CASSLARTGGAVSEQFF
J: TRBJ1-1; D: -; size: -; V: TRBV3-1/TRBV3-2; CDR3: CASSQENGNTEAFF